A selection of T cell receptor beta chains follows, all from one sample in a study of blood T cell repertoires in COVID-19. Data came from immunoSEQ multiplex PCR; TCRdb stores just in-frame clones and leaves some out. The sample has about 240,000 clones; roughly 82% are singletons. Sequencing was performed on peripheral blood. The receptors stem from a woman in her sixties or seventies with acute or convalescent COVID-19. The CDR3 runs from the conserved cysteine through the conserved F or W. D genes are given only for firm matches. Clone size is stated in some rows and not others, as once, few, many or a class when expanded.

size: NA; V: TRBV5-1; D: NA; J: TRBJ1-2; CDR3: CASSPDPGANYGYTF; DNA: TGCGCCAGCAGCCCGGACCCCGGGGCTAACTATGGCTACACCTTC
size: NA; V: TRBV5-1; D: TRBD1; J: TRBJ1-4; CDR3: CASSSTGEREKLFF; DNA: TGCGCCAGCAGCTCGACAGGGGAGAGAGAAAAACTGTTTTTT
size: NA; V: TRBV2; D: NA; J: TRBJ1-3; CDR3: CASSDRAYGNTIYF; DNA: TGTGCCAGCAGTGACAGGGCCTATGGAAACACCATATATTTT
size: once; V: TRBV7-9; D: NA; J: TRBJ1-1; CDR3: CASSLLSGLLEAFF; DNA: TGTGCCAGCAGCTTATTGTCAGGCCTTCTTGAAGCTTTCTTT
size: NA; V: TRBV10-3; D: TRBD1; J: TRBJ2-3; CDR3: CAISERGRADTQYF; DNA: TGTGCCATCAGTGAAAGGGGGCGCGCAGATACGCAGTATTTT
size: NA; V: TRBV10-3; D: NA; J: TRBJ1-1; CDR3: CAISAQGGAALEAFF; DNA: TGTGCCATCAGTGCTCAGGGAGGAGCGGCCCTTGAAGCTTTCTTT
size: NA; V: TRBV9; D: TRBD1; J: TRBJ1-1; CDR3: CASSSGTGGYTEAFF; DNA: TGTGCCAGCAGTTCGGGGACAGGGGGCTACACTGAAGCTTTCTTT
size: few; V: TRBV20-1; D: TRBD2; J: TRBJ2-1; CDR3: CSVAGGQFF; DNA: TGCAGTGTAGCGGGGGGGCAGTTCTTC
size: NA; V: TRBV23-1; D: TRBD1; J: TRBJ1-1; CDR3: CASTHLIDGQGNTEAFF; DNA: TGCGCCAGCACCCATTTAATAGATGGACAGGGGAACACTGAAGCTTTCTTT
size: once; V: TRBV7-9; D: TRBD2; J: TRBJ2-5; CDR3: CASSLASGAQETQYF; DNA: TGTGCCAGCAGCTTAGCTAGCGGGGCCCAAGAGACCCAGTACTTC
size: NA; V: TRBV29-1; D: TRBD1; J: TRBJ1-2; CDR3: CSVETGTGYGYTF; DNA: TGCAGCGTTGAAACGGGGACAGGCTATGGCTACACCTTC
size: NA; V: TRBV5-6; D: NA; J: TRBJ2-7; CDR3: CASSLTDYEQYF; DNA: TGTGCCAGCAGCCTGACAGACTACGAGCAGTACTTC
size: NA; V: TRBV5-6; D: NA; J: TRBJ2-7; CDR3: CASSPSDSEYEQYF; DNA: TGTGCCAGCAGCCCGTCCGACTCTGAGTACGAGCAGTACTTC
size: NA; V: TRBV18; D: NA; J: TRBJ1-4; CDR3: CASSPGHLLNEKLFF; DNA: TGTGCCAGCTCACCGGGACACTTACTTAATGAAAAACTGTTTTTT
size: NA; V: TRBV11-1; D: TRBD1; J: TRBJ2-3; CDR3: CASSYRQGFSTDTQYF; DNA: TGTGCCAGCAGCTACCGACAGGGTTTTAGCACAGATACGCAGTATTTT
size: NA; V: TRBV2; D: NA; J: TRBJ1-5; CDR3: CASSAEQASNQPQHF; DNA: TGTGCCAGCAGTGCAGAACAGGCTAGCAATCAGCCCCAGCATTTT
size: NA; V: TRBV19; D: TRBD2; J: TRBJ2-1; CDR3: CASSIERGLWDEQFF; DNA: TGTGCCAGTAGTATAGAGCGGGGGTTATGGGATGAGCAGTTCTTC
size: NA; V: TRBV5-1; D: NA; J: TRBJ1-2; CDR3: CASSFAGTDYGYTF; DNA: TGCGCCAGCAGCTTTGCCGGGACTGACTATGGCTACACCTTC
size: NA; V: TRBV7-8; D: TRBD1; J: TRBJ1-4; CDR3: CASSLTSGGWNNEKLFF; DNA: TGTGCCAGCAGCTTAACGTCAGGGGGTTGGAATAATGAAAAACTGTTTTTT
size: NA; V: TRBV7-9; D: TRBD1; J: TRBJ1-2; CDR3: CASSSRQGTNYGYTF; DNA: TGTGCCAGCAGCTCCCGACAGGGTACTAACTATGGCTACACCTTC
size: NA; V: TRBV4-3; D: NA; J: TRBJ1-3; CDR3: CASSQESTWGGALGNTIYF; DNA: TGCGCCAGCAGCCAAGAATCAACCTGGGGGGGGGCGTTAGGAAACACCATATATTTT
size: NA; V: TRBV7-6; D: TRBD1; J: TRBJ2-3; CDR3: CASSPDRAGAQAF; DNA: TGTGCCAGCAGTCCCGACAGGGCAGGAGCACAGGCCTTT
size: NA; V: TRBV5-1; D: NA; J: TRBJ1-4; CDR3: CASSLDHPLSNEKLFF; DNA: TGCGCCAGCAGCTTGGACCACCCTCTGAGTAATGAAAAACTGTTTTTT
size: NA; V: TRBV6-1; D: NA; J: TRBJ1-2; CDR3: CASSEMGSFYGYTF; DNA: TGTGCCAGCAGTGAAATGGGGAGCTTCTATGGCTACACCTTC
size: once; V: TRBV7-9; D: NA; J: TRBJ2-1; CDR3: CASSFLSSYNEQFF; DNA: TGTGCCAGCAGCTTCCTTAGCTCCTACAATGAGCAGTTCTTC
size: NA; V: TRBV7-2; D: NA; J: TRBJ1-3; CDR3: CASSFAGAGGNTIYF; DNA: TGTGCCAGCAGCTTTGCGGGGGCGGGAGGAAACACCATATATTTT
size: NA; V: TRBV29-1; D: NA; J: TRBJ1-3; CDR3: CSAKQDNSGNTIYF; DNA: TGCAGCGCAAAACAGGATAACTCTGGAAACACCATATATTTT
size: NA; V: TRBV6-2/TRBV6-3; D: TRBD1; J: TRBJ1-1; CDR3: CASSYRGLGQLAEAFF; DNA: TGTGCCAGCAGTTATCGGGGCCTGGGACAGTTGGCTGAAGCTTTCTTT
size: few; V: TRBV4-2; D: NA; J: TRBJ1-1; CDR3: CASSQDLGGDFTEAFF; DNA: TGTGCCAGCAGCCAAGATCTTGGGGGGGATTTCACTGAAGCTTTCTTT
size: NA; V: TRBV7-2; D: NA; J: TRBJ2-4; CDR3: CASSLQGGLAKNIQYF; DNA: TGTGCCAGCAGCTTACAGGGGGGACTAGCCAAAAACATTCAGTACTTC
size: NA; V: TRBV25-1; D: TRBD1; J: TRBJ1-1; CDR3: CASSETTGTGGEGTEAFF; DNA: TGTGCCAGCAGTGAAACCACCGGGACAGGGGGTGAGGGCACTGAAGCTTTCTTT
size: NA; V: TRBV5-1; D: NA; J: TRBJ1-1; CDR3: CASSLEYSTNTEAFF; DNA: TGCGCCAGCAGCTTGGAATACAGCACGAACACTGAAGCTTTCTTT
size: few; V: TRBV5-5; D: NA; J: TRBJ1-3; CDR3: CASSPLRADSGNTIYF; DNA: TGTGCCAGCAGCCCTCTACGAGCGGACTCTGGAAACACCATATATTTT
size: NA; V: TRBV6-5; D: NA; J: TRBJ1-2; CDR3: CASSYQGANYGYTF; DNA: TGTGCCAGCAGTTACCAGGGCGCTAACTATGGCTACACCTTC
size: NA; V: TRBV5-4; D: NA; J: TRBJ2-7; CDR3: CASSSTGIYEQYF; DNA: TGTGCCAGCAGCTCCACAGGGATCTACGAGCAGTACTTC
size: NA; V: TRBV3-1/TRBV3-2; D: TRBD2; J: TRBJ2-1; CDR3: CASSQDPASGGSSYNEQFF; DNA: TGTGCCAGCAGCCAAGATCCGGCTAGCGGGGGGAGCTCCTACAATGAGCAGTTCTTC
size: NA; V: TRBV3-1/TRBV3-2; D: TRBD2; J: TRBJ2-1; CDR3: CASSQGDYAFNEQFF; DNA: TGTGCCAGCAGCCAAGGGGACTATGCGTTCAATGAGCAGTTCTTC
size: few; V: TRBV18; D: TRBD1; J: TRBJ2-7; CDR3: CASSPPGQGVAEQYF; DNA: TGTGCCAGCTCACCTCCGGGACAGGGGGTGGCCGAGCAGTACTTC
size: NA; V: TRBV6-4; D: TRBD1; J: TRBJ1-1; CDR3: CAFPGTVTEAFF; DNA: TGTGCTTTTCCCGGGACAGTGACTGAAGCTTTCTTT
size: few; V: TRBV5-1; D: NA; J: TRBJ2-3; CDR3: CASSLEGGGTDTQYF; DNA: TGCGCCAGCAGCTTGGAGGGCGGGGGCACAGATACGCAGTATTTT
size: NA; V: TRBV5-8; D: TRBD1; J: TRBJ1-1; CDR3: CASSFDRGQGDTEAFF; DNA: TGTGCCAGCAGCTTCGACAGGGGGCAAGGCGACACTGAAGCTTTCTTT
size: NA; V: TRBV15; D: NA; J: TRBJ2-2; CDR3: CATSSLVGPTGELFF; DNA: TGTGCCACCAGCAGTTTAGTGGGCCCCACCGGGGAGCTGTTTTTT
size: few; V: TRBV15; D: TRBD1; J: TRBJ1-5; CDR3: CATSRDKGANQPQHF; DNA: TGTGCCACCAGCAGAGATAAGGGGGCCAATCAGCCCCAGCATTTT
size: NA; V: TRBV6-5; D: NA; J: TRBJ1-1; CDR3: CASSYSTATNTEAFF; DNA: TGTGCCAGCAGTTACTCGACAGCCACTAACACTGAAGCTTTCTTT
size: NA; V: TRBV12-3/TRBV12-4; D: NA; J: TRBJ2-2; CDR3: CASSFILGELFF; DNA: TGTGCCAGCAGTTTTATCCTGGGGGAGCTGTTTTTT
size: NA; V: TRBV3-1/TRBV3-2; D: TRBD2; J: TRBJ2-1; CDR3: CASSGLAGRNEQFF; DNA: TGTGCCAGCAGCGGACTAGCGGGGCGCAATGAGCAGTTCTTC
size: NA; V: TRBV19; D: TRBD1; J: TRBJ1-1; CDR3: CASRGGQGRAEAFF; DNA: TGTGCCAGTAGGGGCGGACAGGGAAGGGCTGAAGCTTTCTTT
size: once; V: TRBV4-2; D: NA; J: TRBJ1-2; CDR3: CASSQGTHYGYTF; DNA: TGTGCCAGCAGCCAAGGGACTCACTATGGCTACACCTTC
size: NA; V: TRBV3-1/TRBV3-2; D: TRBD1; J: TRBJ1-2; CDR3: CASSQGAGGSSGYTF; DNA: TGTGCCAGCAGCCAAGGCGCAGGGGGCAGTAGTGGCTACACCTTC
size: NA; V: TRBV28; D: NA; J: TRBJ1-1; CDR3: CASSLSDPLARNF; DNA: TGTGCCAGCAGTTTAAGCGACCCTCTAGCCCGGAATTTT
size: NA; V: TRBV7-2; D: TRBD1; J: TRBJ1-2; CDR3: CASSLGPGQAAYGYTF; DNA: TGTGCCAGCAGCTTAGGACCGGGACAGGCCGCCTATGGCTACACCTTC
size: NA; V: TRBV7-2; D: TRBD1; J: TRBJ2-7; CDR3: CASSSDRASYEQYF; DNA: TGTGCCAGCAGCTCGGACAGGGCTTCCTACGAGCAGTACTTC
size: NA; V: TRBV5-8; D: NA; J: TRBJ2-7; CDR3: CASRGYEQYF; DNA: TGTGCCAGTAGGGGTTACGAGCAGTACTTC
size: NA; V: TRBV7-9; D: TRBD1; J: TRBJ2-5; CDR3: CASSPRQGPETQYF; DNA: TGTGCCAGCAGCCCCAGACAGGGGCCGGAGACCCAGTACTTC